This T cell receptor (beta chain) was documented in a study of CD8+CD57+ T cells in acquired aplastic anemia. The length of the CDR3 is 14 residues. The germline CDR1 and CDR2 sequences are ENHRY and SYGVKD. The ends were cut back, 7 bases at V and 0 bases at J, with 12 bases in the middle. Patients chosen for sequencing had shown CD8+CD57+ cell expansion by flow cytometry. Severe acquired aplastic anemia was diagnosed in all patients. Among the patients, none had received any therapy at the time of blood sampling. The template used for profiling TCR beta VDJ and CDR3 was genomic DNA. TCRdb independently ran MiXCR on the reads; one entry per CDR3 protein. The table includes 300,000 or so distinct CDR3 sequences, 45% to 65% detected once.

The sequence derives from a human donor with aplastic anemia. The J gene is TRBJ1-2, the V gene TRBV10-3; tentative D call: TRBD1 (5 bases). The specimen was sorted CD4+, CD8+, or CD8+CD57+ T cells (not recorded which) from PBMCs. CDR3 in DNA: TGTGCCATCATGGGGGATGGAGCTAACTATGGCTACACCTTC. Amino acids: CAIMGDGANYGYTF.